A single sample is the source of the 4 T cell receptor beta chains below, sequenced in a study of T cell changes during pregnancy in multiple sclerosis. Only in-frame clones appear in the TCRdb table, and some are missing; sequencing was by immunoSEQ multiplex PCR. The top ten clones hold less than 3% of a sample with about 80,000 clones, under 95% of them seen once. The sample in question was peripheral blood, obtained before pregnancy. All receptors come from a female donor with multiple sclerosis, enrolled in a pregnancy study.

The rearrangement uses TRBV2 and TRBJ1-5, with D unclear. Trimming left V 2 bases short and J 3 bases short, with 14 bases between. Per germline, CDR1 SNHLY and CDR2 FYNNEI. CDR3 length: 16 amino acids. CDR3 in DNA: TGTGCCAGCAGTGAATCCGAGACACGTTTCAATCAGCCCCAGCATTTT. Protein: CASSESETRFNQPQHF.

The chain employs TRBV27 and TRBJ2-7; tentatively, D is TRBD2 (6 bases). Germline values: CDR1 MNHEY, CDR2 SMNVEV (reference sequence). Trimming took 5 bases from V and 7 from J, leaving 15 bases between them. This CDR3 comprises 13 residues. In nucleotides, the CDR3 is TGTGCCAGCAGTCTTTTGGGAGGCCGGGAGCAGTACTTC. It specifies CASSLLGGREQYF.

This sequence joins TRBV11-3 and TRBJ2-1; 9 nucleotides agree with TRBD2. CDR1 is SGHNT, CDR2 YENEEA, per germline. The CDR3 contains 16 residues. The trim removed 5 bases at V and 4 bases at J, leaving 9 bases unmatched. The CDR3 here is CASSRSGLALYNEQFF. The DNA of the CDR3 is TGTGCCAGCAGCCGCTCGGGACTAGCCCTTTACAATGAGCAGTTCTTC.

The chain joins TRBV6-1 to TRBJ1-4, with 9 positions matching TRBD1. V lost 1 base and J lost 5; bases outside the gene matches: 5. CDR3 size: 16 residues. The germline V gene encodes CDR1 MNHNS and CDR2 SASEGT. CDR3 residues: CASSEGTGARNEKLFF. CDR3 DNA sequence: TGTGCCAGCAGTGAAGGGACAGGGGCGAGGAATGAAAAACTGTTTTTT.